This T cell receptor (beta chain) appears in the sequencing data of a study of blood T cell repertoires in COVID-19. At the level of the study: COVID-19 samples collected from the United States, Italy and Spain covered acute and convalescent phases. The analysed material was cDNA or gDNA that came from T cells, B-cell-depleted T cells, or PBMCs.

This clone has just a few counts. The CDR3 runs 14 residues. Germline CDR1 and CDR2: LGHNA and YNFKEQ. V was trimmed by 2 bases and J by 7 bases, leaving 11 bases between them. How the authors handled the data: Amplified reference gene primers provided the basis for estimating nucleated cell counts. Measured with immunoSEQ multiplex PCR; TCRdb has only the in-frame clones, and not every one. V and J calls plus clone size are reproduced from that table; the DNA served to infer D and trimming. The data show about 270,000 clones, around 82% seen once. The genes are TRBV4-2 and TRBJ1-4; D remains ambiguous. Input material: peripheral blood. The clonotype was recovered from an elderly man with acute or convalescent COVID-19. The CDR3 nucleotides read TGTGCCAGCAGCCAATCGGTTATGGTTGAAAAACTGTTTTTT. This codes for CASSQSVMVEKLFF.